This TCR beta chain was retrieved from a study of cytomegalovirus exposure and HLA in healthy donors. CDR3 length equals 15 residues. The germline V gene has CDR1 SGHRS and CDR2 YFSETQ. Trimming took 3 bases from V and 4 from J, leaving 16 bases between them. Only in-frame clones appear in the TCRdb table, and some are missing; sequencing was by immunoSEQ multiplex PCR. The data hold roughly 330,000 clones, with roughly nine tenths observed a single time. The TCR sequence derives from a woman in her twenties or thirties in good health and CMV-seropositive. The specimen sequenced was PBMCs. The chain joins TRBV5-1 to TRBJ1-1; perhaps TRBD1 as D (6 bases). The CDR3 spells CASSYRASAGTEAFF. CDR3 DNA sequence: TGCGCCAGCAGCTACAGGGCGAGCGCGGGCACTGAAGCTTTCTTT. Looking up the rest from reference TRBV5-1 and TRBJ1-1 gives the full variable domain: KAGVTQTPRYLIKTRGQQVTLSCSPISGHRSVSWYQQTPGQGLQFLFEYFSETQRNKGNFPGRFSGRQFSNSRSEMNVSTLELGDSALYLCASSYRASAGTEAFFGQGTRLTVV.